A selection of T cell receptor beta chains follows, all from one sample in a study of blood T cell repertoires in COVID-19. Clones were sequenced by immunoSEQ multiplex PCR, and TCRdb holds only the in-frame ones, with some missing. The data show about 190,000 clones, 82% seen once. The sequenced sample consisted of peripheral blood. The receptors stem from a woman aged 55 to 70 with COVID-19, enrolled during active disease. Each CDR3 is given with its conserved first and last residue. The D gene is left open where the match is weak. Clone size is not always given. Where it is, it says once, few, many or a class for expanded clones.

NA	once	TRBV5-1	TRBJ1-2	CASSLEGVYGYTF	TGCGCCAGCAGCTTGGAGGGGGTCTATGGCTACACCTTC
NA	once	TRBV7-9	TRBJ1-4	CASSLGQVHEKLFF	TGTGCCAGCAGCTTAGGACAGGTTCATGAAAAACTGTTTTTT
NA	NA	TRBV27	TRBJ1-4	CASSLASNEKLFF	TGTGCCAGCAGTCTAGCTTCTAATGAAAAACTGTTTTTT
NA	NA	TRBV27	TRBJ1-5	CASSSREGRGQPQHF	TGTGCCAGCAGTTCCCGGGAAGGGCGCGGTCAGCCCCAGCATTTT
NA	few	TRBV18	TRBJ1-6	CASSLGQGGQNNSPLHF	TGTGCCAGCTCACTCGGTCAAGGGGGACAAAATAATTCACCCCTCCACTTT
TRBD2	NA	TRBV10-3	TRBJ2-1	CAISEVASGNNEQFF	TGTGCCATCAGTGAGGTGGCTAGCGGTAACAATGAGCAGTTCTTC
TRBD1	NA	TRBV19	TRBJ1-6	CATRGQGNSPLHF	TGTGCCACCCGCGGACAGGGGAATTCACCCCTCCACTTT
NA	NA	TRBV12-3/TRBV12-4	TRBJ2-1	CASRQKGFNEQFF	TGTGCCAGCAGACAGAAGGGGTTCAATGAGCAGTTCTTC
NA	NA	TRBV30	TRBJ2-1	CASRGGGHNEQFF	TGTGCCTCGAGGGGGGGAGGGCACAATGAGCAGTTCTTC
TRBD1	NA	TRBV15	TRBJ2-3	CATSLSTGGIDTQYF	TGTGCCACCAGCCTGAGTACAGGGGGGATAGATACGCAGTATTTT
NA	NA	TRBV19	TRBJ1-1	CASSPRGQYNTEAFF	TGTGCCAGTAGTCCCCGAGGGCAGTACAACACTGAAGCTTTCTTT
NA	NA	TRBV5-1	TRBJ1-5	CASSLVSDNQPQHF	TGCGCCAGCAGCTTGGTCAGCGATAATCAGCCCCAGCATTTT
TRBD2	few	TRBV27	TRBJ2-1	CASSATAGTSPYNEQFF	TGTGCCAGCAGTGCCACCGCCGGGACTAGCCCGTACAATGAGCAGTTCTTC
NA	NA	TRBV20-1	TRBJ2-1	CSAELGNEQFF	TGCAGTGCGGAACTAGGAAATGAGCAGTTCTTC
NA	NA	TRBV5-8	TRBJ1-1	CASSLDGGALNTEAFF	TGTGCCAGCAGCTTGGACGGGGGAGCACTTAACACTGAAGCTTTCTTT
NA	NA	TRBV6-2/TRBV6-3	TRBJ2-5	CASSHPSTPGTKETQYF	TGTGCCAGCAGTCACCCCTCGACGCCCGGGACAAAAGAGACCCAGTACTTC
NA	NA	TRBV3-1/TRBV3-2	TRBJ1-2	CASSQVGGTHGYTF	TGTGCCAGCAGCCAAGTGGGGGGAACCCATGGCTACACCTTC
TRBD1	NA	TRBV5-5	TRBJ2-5	CASSLAGGTGAQGCYF	TGTGCCAGCAGCTTGGCCGGTGGGACAGGGGCCCAGGGGTGCTACTTC
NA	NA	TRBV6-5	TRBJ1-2	CASIQGGALNYGYTF	TGTGCCAGCATCCAAGGCGGAGCTCTCAACTATGGCTACACCTTC
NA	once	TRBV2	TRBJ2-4	CASSEPPPSYIQYF	TGTGCCAGCAGTGAACCACCACCGAGTTACATTCAGTACTTC
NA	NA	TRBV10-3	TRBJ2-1	CAISRDLINEQFF	TGTGCCATCAGCCGGGACTTAATCAATGAGCAGTTCTTC
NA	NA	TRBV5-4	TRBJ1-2	CASSLKLVGYTF	TGTGCCAGCAGCTTGAAACTGGTCGGCTACACCTTC
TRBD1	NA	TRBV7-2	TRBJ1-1	CASSHRIFVRDRDSEAFF	TGTGCCAGCAGCCATCGTATTTTCGTCCGGGACAGGGATTCTGAAGCTTTCTTT
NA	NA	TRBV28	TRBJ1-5	CASTQAPNNQPQHF	TGTGCCAGCACTCAAGCACCGAATAATCAGCCCCAGCATTTT
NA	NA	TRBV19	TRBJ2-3	CASSMSLTDTQYF	TGTGCCAGTAGTATGTCTCTCACAGATACGCAGTATTTT
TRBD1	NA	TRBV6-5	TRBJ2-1	CASSQQGASYNEQFF	TGTGCCAGCAGTCAGCAGGGGGCGTCCTACAATGAGCAGTTCTTC
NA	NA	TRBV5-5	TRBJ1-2	CASSLAGRGGYTF	TGTGCCAGCAGCTTGGCGGGGAGAGGTGGCTACACCTTC